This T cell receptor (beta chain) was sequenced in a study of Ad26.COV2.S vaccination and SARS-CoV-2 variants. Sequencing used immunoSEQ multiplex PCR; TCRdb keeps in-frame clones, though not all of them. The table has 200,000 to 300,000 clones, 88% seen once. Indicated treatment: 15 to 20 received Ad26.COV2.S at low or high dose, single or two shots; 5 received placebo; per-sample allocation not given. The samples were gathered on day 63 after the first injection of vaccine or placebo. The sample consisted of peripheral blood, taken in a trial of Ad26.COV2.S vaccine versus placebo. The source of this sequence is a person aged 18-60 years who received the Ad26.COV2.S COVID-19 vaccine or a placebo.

The CDR3 region is CASSPDASKQYF. As DNA, the CDR3 is TGTGCCAGCTCACCGGATGCAAGTAAGCAGTACTTC. V is TRBV18 and J is TRBJ2-7; D is unclear. Germline assignment: CDR1 KGHSH and CDR2 LQKENI. V was cut by 3 bases and J by 8 bases, with 11 bases left in between. The CDR3 spans 12 residues.